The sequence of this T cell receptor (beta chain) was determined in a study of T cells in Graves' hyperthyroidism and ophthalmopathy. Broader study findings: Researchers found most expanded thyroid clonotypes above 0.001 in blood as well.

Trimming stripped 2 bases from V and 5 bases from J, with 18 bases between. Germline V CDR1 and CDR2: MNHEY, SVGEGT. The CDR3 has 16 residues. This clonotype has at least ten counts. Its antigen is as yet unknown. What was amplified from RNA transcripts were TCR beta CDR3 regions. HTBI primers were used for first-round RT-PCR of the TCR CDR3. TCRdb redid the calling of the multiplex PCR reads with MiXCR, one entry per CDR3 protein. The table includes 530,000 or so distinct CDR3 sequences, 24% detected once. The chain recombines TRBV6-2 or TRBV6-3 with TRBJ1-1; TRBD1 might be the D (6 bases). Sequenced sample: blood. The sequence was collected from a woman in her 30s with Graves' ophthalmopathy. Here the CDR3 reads CASSYLPWGARTEAFF. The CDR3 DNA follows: TGTGCCAGCAGTTACCTCCCGTGGGGGGCGCGTACTGAAGCTTTCTTT.